This entry lists 16 T cell receptor beta chains sequenced from one sample in a study of cytomegalovirus exposure and HLA in healthy donors. PCR used 60 Vbeta primers and 13 Jbeta primers. Libraries were prepared by immunoSEQ multiplex PCR; TCRdb keeps only in-frame clonotypes and omits some of them. Among some 150,000 clones listed, more than 8% were seen once. The sequenced sample was PBMCs. All receptors derive from a man aged 50-60 years in good health and CMV-seronegative.

The chain carries TRBV5-1 and TRBJ1-5; maybe TRBD1 (6 bases). Trimming removed 4 bases at V and 1 base at J, with 12 bases between. In germline, CDR1 is SGHRS, CDR2 YFSETQ. The CDR3 covers 15 residues. CDR3 bases: TGCGCCAGCAGCCTACTGCAGGGGAGCAATCAGCCCCAGCATTTT. Its translation: CASSLLQGSNQPQHF.

This rearrangement joins TRBV7-3 to TRBJ1-2; possible D gene TRBD1, 5 bases. The germline V gene has CDR1 SGHTA and CDR2 FQGTGA. The CDR3 extends over 14 amino acids. The V gene lost 5 bases and the J gene lost 2 bases, with 12 bases spanning the gap. Here the CDR3 reads CASSPAGGNYGYTF. In DNA form, the CDR3 reads TGTGCCAGCAGCCCCGCGGGGGGAAACTATGGCTACACCTTC. The complete variable domain, with remaining parts taken from reference TRBV7-3 and TRBJ1-2, reads GAGVSQTPSNKVTEKGKYVELRCDPISGHTALYWYRQSLGQGPEFLIYFQGTGAADDSGLPNDRFFAVRPEGSVSTLKIQRTERGDSAVYLCASSPAGGNYGYTFGSGTRLTVV.

The chain uses TRBV9 and TRBJ2-7; 12 bases map to TRBD1. Germline assignment: CDR1 SGDLS and CDR2 YYNGEE. The trim removed 4 bases at V and 5 bases at J, leaving 7 bases unmatched. This CDR3 is built from 15 residues. The CDR3 reads CASSPAGTGGHEQYF. The CDR3 nucleotides read TGTGCCAGCAGCCCTGCGGGGACAGGGGGCCACGAGCAGTACTTC.

V usage is TRBV23-1 and J usage is TRBJ2-7, with 9 bases lining up with TRBD1. Being an ORF, TRBV23-1 has a function that is uncertain. Trimming cost V 0 bases and J 5 bases; bases outside gene matches: 17. The CDR3 has 19 residues. The CDR3: CASSQSGTGGVSNPDEQYF. CDR3 nucleotides: TGCGCCAGCAGTCAATCCGGAACAGGGGGCGTTAGTAACCCCGACGAGCAGTACTTC.

The rearrangement uses TRBV11-2 and TRBJ1-5, with 7 bases fitting TRBD1. Germline assignment: CDR1 SGHAT and CDR2 FQNNGV. The CDR3 loop spans 15 amino acids. With V trimmed by 5 bases and J by 0 bases, 4 bases remained unmatched. The CDR3 nucleotides read TGTGCCAGCAGCGCGGGACAGTTTAGCAATCAGCCCCAGCATTTT. Translated: CASSAGQFSNQPQHF.

As to this clone: A junction end diverges from the germline sequence, so it may reflect a read error. CDR3 amino acids: CASSEAWGYSF. The CDR3 region has the DNA TGTGCCAGCAGTGAAGCGTGGGGCTACTCCTTC. The chain has TRBV6-1 and TRBJ1-2, with a tentative D call TRBD1 (5 bases). Germline assignment: CDR1 MNHNS and CDR2 SASEGT. The CDR3 extends over 11 amino acids.

The rearrangement joins TRBV9 to TRBJ1-1; weak D call: TRBD1 (6 bases). The ends were cut back, 5 bases at V and 8 bases at J, with 19 bases in the middle. Looked up from germline, CDR1 is SGDLS and CDR2 is YYNGEE. The CDR3 spans 14 residues. The CDR3 DNA follows: TGTGCCAGCAGTTCCCCGCAACAGGGCAAGGAAGCTTTCTTT. It translates to CASSSPQQGKEAFF.

This rearrangement joins TRBV5-1 to TRBJ2-7; D unresolved. This CDR3 has 15 amino acids. The germline V gene has CDR1 SGHRS and CDR2 YFSETQ. The ends were cut back, 2 bases at V and 0 bases at J, with 12 bases in the middle. In DNA, the CDR3 is TGCGCCAGCAGCTTTGAATTGACTGGCTCCTACGAGCAGTACTTC. It codes for CASSFELTGSYEQYF. The full variable domain, its missing parts supplied by reference TRBV5-1 and TRBJ2-7, is KAGVTQTPRYLIKTRGQQVTLSCSPISGHRSVSWYQQTPGQGLQFLFEYFSETQRNKGNFPGRFSGRQFSNSRSEMNVSTLELGDSALYLCASSFELTGSYEQYFGPGTRLTVT.

This clone was observed a few times. The chain is built from TRBV30 and TRBJ1-1, with D possibly matching TRBD1 (5 bases). In germline, CDR1 is GTSNPN, CDR2 SVGIG (reference sequence). The germline V and J ends were trimmed by 4 bases and 1 base, with 10 bases remaining between them. CDR3 length equals 13 residues. For the CDR3, the DNA is TGTGCCTGGATCCCTCAGGGGAACACTGAAGCTTTCTTT. Its translation is CAWIPQGNTEAFF. The full variable domain, rest sourced from reference TRBV30 and TRBJ1-1, is SQTIHQWPATLVQPVGSPLSLECTVEGTSNPNLYWYRQAAGRGLQLLFYSVGIGQISSEVPQNLSASRPQDRQFILSSKKLLLSDSGFYLCAWIPQGNTEAFFGQGTRLTVV.

The genes are TRBV19 and TRBJ2-7; 8 nucleotides agree with TRBD2. This CDR3 comprises 19 residues. Trimming removed 3 bases from V and 6 bases from J; junction bases left unmatched: 22. Germline lookup yields CDR1 LNHDA and CDR2 SQIVND (reference sequence). CDR3 region: CASSIYPGSGGAGIPEQYF. Here the CDR3 DNA reads TGTGCCAGTAGTATCTACCCGGGATCCGGGGGGGCAGGGATCCCCGAGCAGTACTTC. Filled out from reference TRBV19 and TRBJ2-7, the complete variable domain reads DGGITQSPKYLFRKEGQNVTLSCEQNLNHDAMYWYRQDPGQGLRLIYYSQIVNDFQKGDIAEGYSVSREKKESFPLTVTSAQKNPTAFYLCASSIYPGSGGAGIPEQYFGPGTRLTVT.

The V call is TRBV5-1, the J call TRBJ1-3; D is unclear. Per the germline V gene, CDR1 is SGHRS and CDR2 is YFSETQ. The CDR3 has 14 amino acids. Trimming removed 5 bases from V and 1 base from J, with 10 bases in between. The CDR3 here is CASRAGRSGNTIYF. The CDR3 DNA reads TGCGCCAGCAGGGCGGGAAGATCTGGAAACACCATATATTTT. The full variable domain, rest sourced from reference TRBV5-1 and TRBJ1-3, is KAGVTQTPRYLIKTRGQQVTLSCSPISGHRSVSWYQQTPGQGLQFLFEYFSETQRNKGNFPGRFSGRQFSNSRSEMNVSTLELGDSALYLCASRAGRSGNTIYFGEGSWLTVV.

The gene calls are TRBV5-5 and TRBJ1-5; maybe TRBD1 (5 bases). The CDR3 extends over 16 amino acids. From germline, CDR1 is SGHKS and CDR2 YYEKEE (reference sequence). V shed 4 bases and J shed 2 bases, with 16 bases lying between them. The CDR3 coding sequence is TGTGCCAGCAGCGCTGGCCCAGGGTATGGCAATCAGCCCCAGCATTTT. Amino acid sequence: CASSAGPGYGNQPQHF.

A few counts support this clone. This sequence joins TRBV9 and TRBJ1-1; D gene ambiguous. The germline CDR1 and CDR2 sequences are SGDLS and YYNGEE. CDR3 length: 14 residues. V gave up 4 bases and J gave up 4 bases, with 14 bases separating them. This CDR3 is CASSPVMGGTEAFF. Here the CDR3 DNA reads TGTGCCAGCAGCCCCGTCATGGGAGGCACTGAAGCTTTCTTT.

In its sample, this clone was seen a few times. The V and J genes are TRBV5-1 and TRBJ2-7, with D possibly being TRBD2 (5 bases). Germline values: CDR1 SGHRS, CDR2 YFSETQ. V gave up 0 bases and J gave up 4 bases, with 11 bases separating them. CDR3 length: 14 residues. The CDR3 sequence: CASSLDGETYEQYF. CDR3 bases: TGCGCCAGCAGCTTGGACGGGGAAACATACGAGCAGTACTTC. The complete variable domain, with remaining parts taken from reference TRBV5-1 and TRBJ2-7, reads KAGVTQTPRYLIKTRGQQVTLSCSPISGHRSVSWYQQTPGQGLQFLFEYFSETQRNKGNFPGRFSGRQFSNSRSEMNVSTLELGDSALYLCASSLDGETYEQYFGPGTRLTVT.

The J gene is TRBJ2-7, the V gene TRBV28, with TRBD2 as a possible D gene (7 bases). Trimming cost V 6 bases and J 5 bases, with 14 bases left between them. The germline gives CDR1 MDHEN, CDR2 SYDVKM. The length of the CDR3 is 13 residues. CDR3 amino acids: CASRGGAGDEQYF. CDR3 DNA sequence: TGTGCCAGCAGGGGGGGGGCCGGGGACGAGCAGTACTTC. Based on the CDR3 plus reference TRBV28 and TRBJ2-7, the full variable domain is DVKVTQSSRYLVKRTGEKVFLECVQDMDHENMFWYRQDPGLGLRLIYFSYDVKMKEKGDIPEGYSVSREKKERFSLILESASTNQTSMYLCASRGGAGDEQYFGPGTRLTVT.

This clone was recorded a few times. The chain joins TRBV29-1 to TRBJ2-5; the D gene is possibly TRBD2 (5 bases). The CDR3 covers 14 residues. Germline V CDR1 and CDR2: SQVTM, ANQGSEA. The V end lost 4 bases, the J end lost 1 base, and 13 bases lay between the germline ends. The CDR3 is CSVASGAGQETQYF. The CDR3 DNA sequence: TGCAGCGTTGCAAGCGGCGCGGGCCAAGAGACCCAGTACTTC. Using reference TRBV29-1 and TRBJ2-5 for the parts outside the CDR3, the full variable domain is SAVISQKPSRDICQRGTSLTIQCQVDSQVTMMFWYRQQPGQSLTLIATANQGSEATYESGFVIDKFPISRPNLTFSTLTVSNMSPEDSSIYLCSVASGAGQETQYFGPGTRLLVL.